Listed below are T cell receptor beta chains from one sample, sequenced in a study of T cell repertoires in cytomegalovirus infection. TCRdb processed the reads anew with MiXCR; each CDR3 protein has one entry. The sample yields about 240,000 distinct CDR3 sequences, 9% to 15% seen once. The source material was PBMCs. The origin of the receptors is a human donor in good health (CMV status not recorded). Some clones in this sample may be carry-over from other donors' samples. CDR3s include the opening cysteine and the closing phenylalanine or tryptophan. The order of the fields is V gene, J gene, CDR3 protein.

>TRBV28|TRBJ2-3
CASSNYPGLGDTDTQYF
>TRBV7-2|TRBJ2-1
CASSLESGRTYNEQFF
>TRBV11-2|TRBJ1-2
CASSDPRDTSSYGYTF
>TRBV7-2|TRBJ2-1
CASSLGSGREFF
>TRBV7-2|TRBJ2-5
CASMGRGLETQYF
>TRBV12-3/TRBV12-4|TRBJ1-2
CASSSRAGQGLGYTF
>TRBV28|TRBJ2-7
CATLAGWAYEQYF
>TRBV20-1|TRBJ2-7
CSARAPGLAGGDEQYF
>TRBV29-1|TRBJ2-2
CSVDGRGTGELFF
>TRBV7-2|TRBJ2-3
CASSANQGDTQYF
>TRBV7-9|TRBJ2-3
CASKLVTGSADTQYF
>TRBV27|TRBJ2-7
CASSLWEGGDEQYF
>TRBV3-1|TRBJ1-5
CASSQVFQNQPQHF
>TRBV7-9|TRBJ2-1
CASSSSGRMEQFF
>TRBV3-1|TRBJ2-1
CASSRGNNEQFF
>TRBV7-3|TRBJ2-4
CASSPQAGDIQYF
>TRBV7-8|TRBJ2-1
CASSKNRALAGVSYNEQFF
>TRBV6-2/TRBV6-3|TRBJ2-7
CASSDKTSGDYEQYF
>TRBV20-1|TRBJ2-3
CSASLLATSTDTQYF
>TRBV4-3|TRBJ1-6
CASSQDVRDRDSPLHF
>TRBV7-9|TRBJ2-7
CASSSSPIYYEQYF
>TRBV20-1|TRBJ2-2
CSARDQKGGASTGELFF
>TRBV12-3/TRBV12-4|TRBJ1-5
CASSLARLNQPQHF
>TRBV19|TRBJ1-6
CASSILQGRNSPLHF
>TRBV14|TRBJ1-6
CASSSKDRRNHNSPLHF
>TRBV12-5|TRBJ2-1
CASGTSGYEQFF
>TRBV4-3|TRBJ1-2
CASSQDLTARGGDTF
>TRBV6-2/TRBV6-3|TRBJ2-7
CASSYSTFGTSYYEQYF
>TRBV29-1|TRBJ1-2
CSVEEVRGYGYTF
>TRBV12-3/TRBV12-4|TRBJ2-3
CASSLDRAQDTQYF
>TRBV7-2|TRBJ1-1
CASSLGGSVTEAFF
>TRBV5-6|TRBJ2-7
CASSRQGTGGYEQYF
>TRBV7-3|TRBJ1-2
CASSPGGSYYGYTF
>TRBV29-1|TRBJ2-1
CSVEGGRSSYNEQFF
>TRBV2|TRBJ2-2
CARSIQEGQTGTGELFF
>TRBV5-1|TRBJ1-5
CASSLEGLDQPQHF
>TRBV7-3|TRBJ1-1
CASSSNPGGTEAFF
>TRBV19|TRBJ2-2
CASSNGAAGELFF
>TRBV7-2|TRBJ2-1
CASSLAVGSSYNEQFF
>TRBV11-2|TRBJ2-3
CASSLDLGKSDTQYF
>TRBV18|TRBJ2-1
CASSPVTGVLNEQFF
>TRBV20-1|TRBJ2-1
CSAMRDSGAGDEQFF
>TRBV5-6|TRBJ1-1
CASSPPGWRDTEAFF
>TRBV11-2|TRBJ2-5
CASSSSAGPQETQYF
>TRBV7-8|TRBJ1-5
CASSRTGEAQHF
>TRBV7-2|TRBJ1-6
CASSRGRNNSPLHF
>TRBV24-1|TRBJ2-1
CATSDWAGLGGNEQFF
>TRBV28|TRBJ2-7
CASRQPFQWKEQYF
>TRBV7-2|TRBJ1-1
CASSSRAEAFF
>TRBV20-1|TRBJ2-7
CSAKRLAGQYF
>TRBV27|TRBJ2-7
CASSFSQGPYEQYF
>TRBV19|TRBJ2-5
CASSRRDGDSQTQYF
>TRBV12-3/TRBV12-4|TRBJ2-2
CASLYAGELFF
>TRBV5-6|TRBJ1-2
CASSFGPAGTGGGYTF
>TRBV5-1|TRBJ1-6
CASSFEPTNSPLHF